These T cell receptor beta chains were read from a single sample in a study of T cell changes during pregnancy in multiple sclerosis. Produced via immunoSEQ multiplex PCR; TCRdb's table is partial and in-frame only. Of under 65,000 clones listed, roughly nine tenths are singletons. The sample in question was peripheral blood, obtained in the first trimester of pregnancy. The receptors come from a female donor in good health, enrolled as a control in a pregnancy study. CDR3s include the opening cysteine and the closing phenylalanine or tryptophan. D genes are given only for firm matches. Clone sizes are given selectively: once, few, many, or a class where the clone is expanded.

TGCGCCAGCAGCGCGGGTAACACTGAAGCTTTCTTT	CASSAGNTEAFF	-	once	TRBV5-1	TRBJ1-1
TGCGCCAGCAGCTTGGAAGGGGGAACTGAAGCTTTCTTT	CASSLEGGTEAFF	-	-	TRBV5-1	TRBJ1-1
TGTGCCATCAACCCCGGGACTAGCGGGGGGATTAGCACAGATACGCAGTATTTT	CAINPGTSGGISTDTQYF	TRBD2	-	TRBV10-3	TRBJ2-3
TGTGCCAGCGGGGAGGTAGGGAGTAATCGGTACGAGCAGTACTTC	CASGEVGSNRYEQYF	-	-	TRBV6-1	TRBJ2-7
TGTGCCTGGAGTGAGGCGGGGGGCATAAATGAGCAGTTCTTC	CAWSEAGGINEQFF	TRBD2	-	TRBV30	TRBJ2-1
TGCGCCAGCAGCCAAACAGGGGATTCACCCCTCCACTTT	CASSQTGDSPLHF	TRBD1	-	TRBV4-3	TRBJ1-6
TGCGCCAGCAGCCCGGGACAGGGGTCCTACAATGAGCAGTTCTTC	CASSPGQGSYNEQFF	TRBD1	once	TRBV5-1	TRBJ2-1
TGTGCCATCACAGGGGTTGGTAATTCACCCCTCCACTTT	CAITGVGNSPLHF	TRBD1	-	TRBV6-6	TRBJ1-6
TGTGCCAGCAGCCAAGCGACCGGGACTAGCGGGAGCTACGAGCAGTACTTC	CASSQATGTSGSYEQYF	TRBD2	-	TRBV4-2	TRBJ2-7
TGTGCCAGCAGCTTAGGGACAGGGGGCAGAGGAAGTGAGCAGTTCTTC	CASSLGTGGRGSEQFF	TRBD1	-	TRBV7-9	TRBJ2-1
TGTGCCAGCAGTTACTCGAAGTGGGGGGGACAGGGTCGGTTC	CASSYSKWGGQGRF	TRBD1	-	TRBV6-5	TRBJ2-7
TGTGCCAGCAGCGTAAACCCCCTGGAACGCCACGGGGGCTACACCTTC	CASSVNPLERHGGYTF	-	-	TRBV9	TRBJ1-2
TGTGCCAGCAGTGAAGCTTCTAAGGGGTATGGCTACACCTTC	CASSEASKGYGYTF	-	-	TRBV6-1	TRBJ1-2
TGTGCCAGCAGTGACTTGAAACGGGGCTCTGGAAACACCATATATTTT	CASSDLKRGSGNTIYF	-	-	TRBV6-4	TRBJ1-3
TGTGCCAGCAGTGGGACTAGCGGGAGGGACGAGCAGTACTTC	CASSGTSGRDEQYF	TRBD2	-	TRBV2	TRBJ2-7
TGTGCCAGCAGTCCCAAGGCAGGGGCCTATGGCTACACCTTC	CASSPKAGAYGYTF	-	-	TRBV6-1	TRBJ1-2
TGCGCCAGCAGCTTGGATGGTGACTTGAACACTGAAGCTTTCTTT	CASSLDGDLNTEAFF	-	-	TRBV5-1	TRBJ1-1
TGTGCCAGTAGTTCACCGGACAGGGGAGAGACCCAGTACTTC	CASSSPDRGETQYF	TRBD1	once	TRBV19	TRBJ2-5
TGTGCCACCAGCAGTGGGGCTAGGTTCTACTCTGGAAACACCATATATTTT	CATSSGARFYSGNTIYF	-	-	TRBV15	TRBJ1-3
TGTGCCAGCAGCGAAGCGGCGGGGGGGCAAGTAGATACGCAGTATTTT	CASSEAAGGQVDTQYF	TRBD2	-	TRBV9	TRBJ2-3
TGTGCCACCAGCATCACCGCCAGAAGCGGGAGTATCACAGATACGCAGTATTTT	CATSITARSGSITDTQYF	TRBD2	-	TRBV15	TRBJ2-3
TGTGCCAGCAGTTTCAGGGGAGCTCAGCCCCAGCATTTT	CASSFRGAQPQHF	-	-	TRBV27	TRBJ1-5
TGTGCCAGCAGCTTTTCTCCAGGGAAATCCACTGAAGCTTTCTTT	CASSFSPGKSTEAFF	-	-	TRBV7-2	TRBJ1-1
TGTGCCTGGAGTTCGGACACCTCCTATAATTCACCCCTCCACTTT	CAWSSDTSYNSPLHF	-	once	TRBV30	TRBJ1-6
TGTGCCAGCAGCTTAGGACAAGGTCGCCAGAACACCATATATTTT	CASSLGQGRQNTIYF	-	-	TRBV7-8	TRBJ1-3